This record looks at one TCR beta chain sequence and its context. Its antigen remains unidentified. Mismatch with germline at one junction end may stem from a read error. Systemic immunosuppression or autoimmune disease history was grounds to exclude patients. The CDR3 has 13 residues. Germline lookup yields CDR1 SEHNR and CDR2 FQNEAQ (reference sequence). The sample is drawn from a study of OX40 agonist ivuxolimab in advanced cancers. Study at large: Ivuxolimab is an agonistic anti-OX40 (CD134) antibody, and patients were treated with it. The study gave patients intravenous ivuxolimab at 0.01 to 10 mg/kg every 2 weeks. Broader study findings: Among the lowest peripheral clonal expansion occurred in 0.1-3.0 mg/kg partial responders.

The protocol was immunoSEQ multiplex PCR, while the TCRdb copy is restricted to in-frame clones and leaves out a portion. This table holds 41,000 or so clones, about 78% found once. J is TRBJ2-7 and V is TRBV7-9, with no clear D. The material sequenced was CD4+ or CD8+ T cells sorted from blood, taken in a trial of the OX40 agonist ivuxolimab. This receptor was taken from an adult with an advanced solid tumor such as melanoma, head and neck, liver or kidney cancer. CDR3: CASSLQTDYEQYF. The CDR3 nucleotides read TGCGCCAGCAGCCTGCAGACGGACTACGAGCAGTACTTC.